The clone carrying this T cell receptor (beta chain) occurred many times. These data originate in a study of T cells after yellow fever vaccination. For the study at large: SMART-Seq v4 Ultra Low Input prepared the low-cell-number fractions.

Trimming left V 2 bases short and J 4 bases short, with 9 bases between. This CDR3 is built from 14 residues. Per germline, CDR1 SEHNR and CDR2 FQNEAQ (reference sequence). TCRdb reprocessed the 5' RACE reads via MiXCR and lists one record per CDR3 protein. Found here are about 400,000 distinct CDR3 sequences, 6% to 8% of them singletons; the top ten hold approximately 16%. The clonotype comes from a man in his thirties or forties who received the YFV17D yellow fever vaccine. The sample in question was PBMCs, obtained 5 days after the yellow fever booster vaccination. The V call is TRBV7-9, the J call TRBJ2-1, with D perhaps TRBD2 (5 bases). The CDR3 is CASSLLGSYNEQFF. In nucleotides, the CDR3 is TGTGCCAGCAGCTTATTAGGGAGTTACAATGAGCAGTTCTTC.